The 30 T cell receptor beta chains reported below all come from one sample, sequenced in a study of CD8 T cells in Susac syndrome. Reverse transcription of roughly 0.5 to 1 ug RNA was carried out with random hexamers. In TCRdb, the immunoSEQ multiplex PCR reads were re-called with MiXCR into one record per CDR3 protein. The table records about 190,000 distinct CDR3 sequences, around nine tenths of them present only once. The sequenced sample consisted of CD4+ T cells from PBMCs. These receptors came from a human donor with Susac syndrome.

This chain joins TRBV15 and TRBJ2-3; the match to TRBD1 covers 10 bases. This CDR3 comprises 16 residues. V lost 3 bases, J lost 6 bases, and 9 bases stayed unmatched. Germline V gene lookup returns CDR1 LNHNV and CDR2 YYDKDF (reference sequence). CDR3 sequence: CATSRSGTGVGDTQYF. The DNA for the CDR3 is TGTGCCACCAGCAGGTCCGGGACAGGGGTCGGGGATACGCAGTATTTT.

The rearrangement links TRBV19 to TRBJ2-5, with 11 bases that match TRBD2. The CDR3 is 15 amino acids. The ends lost 5 bases at V and 3 bases at J; junction bases unmatched: 5. The germline V gene encodes CDR1 LNHDA and CDR2 SQIVND (reference sequence). The CDR3 DNA is TGTGCCAGTAGTCGACTAGCGGGGATCAAAGAGACCCAGTACTTC. This codes for CASSRLAGIKETQYF.

The J gene is TRBJ2-7, the V gene TRBV6-5; a weak D match, TRBD1 (6 bases). There are 14 residues in the CDR3. Germline CDR1 is MNHEY and CDR2 is SVGAGI. The V end lost 6 bases, the J end lost 5 bases, and 17 bases lay between the germline ends. CDR3 sequence: CASRPTVQGNEQYF. The CDR3 region has the DNA TGTGCCAGCAGACCAACTGTCCAGGGGAACGAGCAGTACTTC.

This sequence joins TRBV6-5 and TRBJ1-1; perhaps TRBD1 as D (6 bases). V was shortened by 2 bases and J by 0 bases, with 7 bases between the two germline ends. The CDR3 loop spans 14 amino acids. Germline V lookup: CDR1 MNHEY, CDR2 SVGAGI. CDR3 residues: CASSYGGLNTEAFF. DNA for the CDR3: TGTGCCAGCAGTTACGGGGGCTTGAACACTGAAGCTTTCTTT.

Here the CDR3 DNA reads TGTGCCAGCAGCTTGGCGGCTAGCGGTCAAGAGACCCAGTACTTC. It encodes CASSLAASGQETQYF. The chain is built from TRBV5-4 and TRBJ2-5, with 7 bases matching TRBD2. The length of the CDR3 is 15 residues. The germline V gene has CDR1 SGHNT and CDR2 YYREEE (reference sequence). V was clipped by 0 bases and J by 2 bases; unmatched bases: 4.

The DNA for the CDR3 is TGCGCCAGCAGCTCCCAGACTAGTTCCCCTGAGCAGTTCTTC. As protein: CASSSQTSSPEQFF. This chain links TRBV5-1 with TRBJ2-1; the D gene is possibly TRBD2 (6 bases). This CDR3 spans 14 amino acids. CDR1 is SGHRS, CDR2 YFSETQ, per germline. V lost 3 bases to trimming and J lost 9 bases, with 16 bases between them.

This clonotype turned up a few times. The V and J genes are TRBV5-1 and TRBJ2-1; 7 nucleotides match TRBD1. The CDR3 contains 15 residues. Trimming at V came to 0 bases and at J to 6 bases, leaving 6 bases not matched to a gene. Germline V lookup: CDR1 SGHRS, CDR2 YFSETQ. CDR3 region: CASSLGTGSGNEQFF. For the CDR3, the DNA is TGCGCCAGCAGCTTGGGGACAGGTTCAGGCAATGAGCAGTTCTTC.

J is TRBJ1-2 and V is TRBV3-1; D remains unclear. This CDR3 contains 16 residues. With 0 bases removed from V and 4 bases from J, the gap between germline ends came to 15 bases. Germline V gives CDR1 LGHDT, CDR2 YNNKEL (reference sequence). CDR3 in DNA: TGTGCCAGCAGCCAAGATTCTTCCGGCAGCTTCTATGGCTACACCTTC. It codes for CASSQDSSGSFYGYTF.

The table lists this clonotype with a count of one. V is TRBV5-6 and J is TRBJ2-2; tentative D call: TRBD1 (6 bases). The CDR3 sequence is 16 residues long. The V end was cut by 4 bases, the J end by 4 bases, with 17 bases between. Germline CDR1 and CDR2: SGHDT and YYEEEE. The CDR3 protein is CASSRPGHLPTGELFF. The CDR3 DNA follows: TGTGCCAGCAGCCGGCCGGGACACCTTCCCACCGGGGAGCTGTTTTTT.

The gene calls are TRBV28 and TRBJ1-1; no firm D call. CDR1 is MDHEN, CDR2 SYDVKM, per germline. V lost 7 bases and J lost 0, with 12 bases in between. The CDR3 loop spans 14 amino acids. Written as DNA, the CDR3 is TGTGCCAGCACCCGTTTGGCGATGAACACTGAAGCTTTCTTT. Translating gives CASTRLAMNTEAFF.

V gene TRBV25-1 combines with J gene TRBJ1-1; no reliable D call. V gave up 6 bases and J gave up 0 bases, with 8 bases separating them. Per the germline V gene, CDR1 is MGHDK and CDR2 is SYGVNS. CDR3 length: 13 amino acids. The DNA for the CDR3 is TGTGCCAGCAGGGACTTCATGAACACTGAAGCTTTCTTT. As protein: CASRDFMNTEAFF.

The V gene is TRBV7-9, the J gene TRBJ2-7; TRBD2 aligns across 9 bases. Germline CDR1 and CDR2: SEHNR and FQNEAQ (reference sequence). CDR3 length: 15 amino acids. Trimming cost V 5 bases and J 2 bases; bases outside gene matches: 7. The CDR3 here is CASSPRPSGTYEQYF. The CDR3 DNA reads as TGTGCCAGCAGCCCGCGACCTAGCGGGACCTACGAGCAGTACTTC.

This chain links TRBV5-1 with TRBJ2-1; D is ambiguous. The CDR3 totals 16 residues. Germline values: CDR1 SGHRS, CDR2 YFSETQ. The V end lost 1 base, the J end lost 2 bases, and 13 bases lay between the germline ends. The CDR3, as DNA: TGCGCCAGCAGCTTGACCCTCCTCCAGGCCTACAATGAGCAGTTCTTC. Protein sequence: CASSLTLLQAYNEQFF.

The J gene is TRBJ2-3, the V gene TRBV5-1, with TRBD2 matching over 9 bases. This CDR3 region has 16 residues. V trimming: 1 base; J trimming: 5 bases; junction bases outside the gene matches: 8. Germline assignment: CDR1 SGHRS and CDR2 YFSETQ. The CDR3 bases are TGCGCCAGCAGCTTGCGCCCGGCGGGGGGGGAAGATACGCAGTATTTT. Protein product: CASSLRPAGGEDTQYF.

The chain uses TRBV6-1 and TRBJ2-5; D is possibly TRBD2 (7 bases). Trimming removed 7 bases at V and 5 bases at J, with 23 bases between. The CDR3 contains 16 residues. CDR1 is MNHNS, CDR2 SASEGT, per germline. The CDR3 reads CASTQGREWFRETQYF. In DNA, the CDR3 is TGTGCCAGCACCCAGGGGCGGGAGTGGTTCAGGGAGACCCAGTACTTC.

V is TRBV20-1 and J is TRBJ2-1; D may be TRBD1 (6 bases). This CDR3 region has 12 residues. Germline CDR1 and CDR2: DFQATT and SNEGSKA (reference sequence). Trimming took off 5 bases at V and 8 bases at J, with 13 bases between the two ends. The DNA of the CDR3 is TGCAGTGCTGGATACAGGGCCGATGAGCAGTTCTTC. It codes for CSAGYRADEQFF.

This clonotype appeared once. The rearrangement uses TRBV2 and TRBJ2-2; 7 bases map to TRBD2. The CDR3 contains 14 residues. Germline loops: CDR1 SNHLY, CDR2 FYNNEI. The V gene end was trimmed by 8 bases and the J gene end by 6 bases; junction bases not matched to a gene: 9. The CDR3 reads CASGGTNLSGELFF. The CDR3 nucleotides are TGTGCCAGCGGCGGGACTAATCTTTCCGGGGAGCTGTTTTTT. The full variable domain, with the rest looked up from reference TRBV2 and TRBJ2-2, is EPEVTQTPSHQVTQMGQEVILRCVPISNHLYFYWYRQILGQKVEFLVSFYNNEISEKSEIFDDQFSVERPDGSNFTLKIRSTKLEDSAMYFCASGGTNLSGELFFGEGSRLTVL.

The genes are TRBV4-2 and TRBJ2-2, with 11 bases identical to TRBD2. Per the germline V gene, CDR1 is LGHNA and CDR2 is YNFKEQ. This CDR3 region has 20 residues. With 2 bases clipped from V and 3 bases from J, the junction kept 14 bases outside the gene matches. The CDR3 DNA reads TGTGCCAGCAGCCAATCGGAAACACTAGCGGGAGTAATGTACACCGGGGAGCTGTTTTTT. Its protein product is CASSQSETLAGVMYTGELFF.

The V gene is TRBV5-1, the J gene TRBJ1-6, with 9 bases fitting TRBD1. Germline trimming cut 0 bases from V and 7 bases from J; bases unmatched to any gene: 2. Germline-derived CDR1 and CDR2 are SGHRS and YFSETQ. This CDR3 contains 15 residues. This chain's CDR3 is CASSLGDRANSPLHF. CDR3 nucleotide sequence: TGCGCCAGCAGCTTGGGGGACAGGGCGAATTCACCCCTCCACTTT.

This CDR3 reads CASSGPTGDRGSGGYTF. The CDR3, as DNA: TGTGCCAGCAGCGGACCGACAGGGGATAGGGGTTCGGGTGGCTACACCTTC. This chain links TRBV5-4 with TRBJ1-2; 8 bases match TRBD1. Germline trimming cut 4 bases from V and 7 bases from J; bases unmatched to any gene: 18. The CDR3 runs 17 residues. CDR1 is SGHNT, CDR2 YYREEE, per germline (reference sequence).

The rearrangement links TRBV12-3 or TRBV12-4 to TRBJ2-5; 8 positions match TRBD2. The CDR3 has 15 amino acids. V shed 3 bases and J 6 bases; nucleotides not matched to a gene: 9. The CDR3, as DNA: TGTGCCAGCAGTTTGACCAGCGGGAGTTCCAAGACCCAGTACTTC. This translates into CASSLTSGSSKTQYF.

The genes are TRBV20-1 and TRBJ2-1; 12 nucleotides line up with TRBD2. The germline CDR1 and CDR2 sequences are DFQATT and SNEGSKA (reference sequence). This CDR3 comprises 17 residues. Trimming cost V 2 bases and J 5 bases; bases outside gene matches: 10. The CDR3 protein is CSARRSRGLAGNNEQFF. DNA for the CDR3: TGCAGTGCTAGACGAAGTCGAGGACTAGCGGGGAACAATGAGCAGTTCTTC.

This chain joins TRBV20-1 and TRBJ1-5; D call uncertain. Trimming left V 2 bases short and J 3 bases short, with 11 bases between. CDR1 is DFQATT and CDR2 is SNEGSKA in the germline V gene (reference sequence). This CDR3 has 14 residues. As DNA, the CDR3 is TGCAGTGCTAGAACCCCCCAGTTCAATCAGCCCCAGCATTTT. Its protein is CSARTPQFNQPQHF.

The chain carries TRBV10-3 and TRBJ2-7, with TRBD2 identical over 7 bases. V shed 8 bases, J shed 2 bases, and the junction held 6 bases outside the gene matches. This CDR3 comprises 13 residues. Germline V gene lookup returns CDR1 ENHRY and CDR2 SYGVKD. The CDR3 loop is CAIQSGDTYEQYF. The CDR3 DNA reads as TGTGCCATCCAAAGCGGGGATACCTACGAGCAGTACTTC.

This clonotype was counted once. This CDR3 reads CASSEADGEVYGYTF. Here the CDR3 DNA reads TGTGCCAGCAGTGAAGCAGACGGGGAGGTCTATGGCTACACCTTC. The V gene is TRBV2, the J gene TRBJ1-2; D is ambiguous. The V and J ends lost 0 bases and 4 bases respectively, with 12 bases between them. The CDR3 extends over 15 amino acids. From germline, CDR1 is SNHLY and CDR2 FYNNEI. The whole variable domain, remainder taken from reference TRBV2 and TRBJ1-2, is EPEVTQTPSHQVTQMGQEVILRCVPISNHLYFYWYRQILGQKVEFLVSFYNNEISEKSEIFDDQFSVERPDGSNFTLKIRSTKLEDSAMYFCASSEADGEVYGYTFGSGTRLTVV.

The genes are TRBV12-3 or TRBV12-4 and TRBJ2-3; 8 nucleotides match TRBD2. The J segment lost 3 bases and the V segment lost 2 bases, leaving 7 bases of the junction unmatched. The CDR3 length is 16 residues. In DNA, the CDR3 is TGTGCCAGCAGTTTACGGGGGGGCGGGAAGACAGATACGCAGTATTTT. This translates into CASSLRGGGKTDTQYF.

V gene TRBV24-1 combines with J gene TRBJ1-1, with a tentative D call TRBD1 (5 bases). This CDR3 comprises 15 residues. The V end was cut by 5 bases, the J end by 2 bases, with 14 bases between. CDR1 and CDR2 (germline): KGHDR, SFDVKD. The CDR3 coding sequence is TGTGCCACCAGTGGAACCGGGACGGGAAACACTGAAGCTTTCTTT. Translated, it gives CATSGTGTGNTEAFF.

The chain couples TRBV25-1 to TRBJ1-5; D gene uncertain. Trimming removed 2 bases at V and 6 bases at J, with 11 bases between. The CDR3 is 14 residues long. Germline-derived CDR1 and CDR2 are MGHDK and SYGVNS. CDR3 region: CASSELGVGQPQHF. The CDR3 DNA is TGTGCCAGCAGTGAACTCGGGGTTGGTCAGCCCCAGCATTTT.

This clonotype was observed a handful of times. This chain joins TRBV5-1 and TRBJ2-5, with TRBD2 matching over 10 bases. The CDR3 extends over 12 amino acids. The germline CDR1 and CDR2 sequences are SGHRS and YFSETQ. V lost 7 bases, J lost 6 bases, and 3 bases stayed unmatched. The CDR3 region is CASQAGGQTQYF. CDR3 DNA: TGCGCCAGCCAAGCGGGAGGGCAGACCCAGTACTTC.

The chain couples TRBV7-3 to TRBJ2-3; D might be TRBD1 or TRBD2, each matching 5 bases. Germline V lookup: CDR1 SGHTA, CDR2 FQGTGA. This CDR3 comprises 16 residues. V dropped 5 bases and J dropped 0 bases, with 15 bases sitting between them. CDR3 bases: TGTGCCAGCAGCCTAGGGGTTTCGGGAAGCACAGATACGCAGTATTTT. Its translation: CASSLGVSGSTDTQYF.